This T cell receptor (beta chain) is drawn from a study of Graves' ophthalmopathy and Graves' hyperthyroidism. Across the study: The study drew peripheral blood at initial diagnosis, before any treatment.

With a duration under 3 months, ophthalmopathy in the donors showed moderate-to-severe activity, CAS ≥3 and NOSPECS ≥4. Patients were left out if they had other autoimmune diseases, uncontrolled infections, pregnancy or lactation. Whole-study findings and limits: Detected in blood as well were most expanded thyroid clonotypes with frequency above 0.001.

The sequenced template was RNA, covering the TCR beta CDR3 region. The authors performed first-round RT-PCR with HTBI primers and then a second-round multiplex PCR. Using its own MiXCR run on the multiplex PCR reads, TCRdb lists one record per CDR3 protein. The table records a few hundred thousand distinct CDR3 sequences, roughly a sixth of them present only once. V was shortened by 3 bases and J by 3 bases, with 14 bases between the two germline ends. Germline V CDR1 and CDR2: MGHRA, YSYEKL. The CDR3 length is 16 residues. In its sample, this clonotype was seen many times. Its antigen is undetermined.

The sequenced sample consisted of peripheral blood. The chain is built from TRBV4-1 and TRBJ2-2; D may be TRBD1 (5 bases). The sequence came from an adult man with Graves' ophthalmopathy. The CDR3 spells CASSHESGIYTGELFF. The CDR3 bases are TGCGCCAGCAGCCACGAATCAGGGATCTACACCGGGGAGCTGTTTTTT.